This T cell receptor (beta chain) is from a study of T cell responses to AZD1222 COVID-19 vaccine. Points from the study as a whole: It should be noted that donors were predominantly white British and more often female, and clonal diversity was possibly underestimated.

Concerning this clone itself: What it binds is not known.

Measured with immunoSEQ multiplex PCR; TCRdb has only the in-frame clones, and not every one. The sample contains around 130,000 clones, about nine tenths of which appear only once. This receptor was identified in an adult who received the MenACWY meningococcal vaccine as a control. Source: peripheral blood, taken 28 days after the second dose of the MenACWY control vaccine.

This chain's CDR3 is CASSSFSGQGVGEQFF. The CDR3 DNA reads TGCGCCAGCTCCAGTTTTTCGGGACAAGGGGTTGGTGAGCAGTTCTTC. The chain employs TRBV10-1 and TRBJ2-1, with TRBD1 as a possible D gene (6 bases). The CDR3 consists of 16 residues. The germline V gene encodes CDR1 WNHNN and CDR2 SYGVQD (reference sequence). The ends were cut back, 8 bases at V and 9 bases at J, with 26 bases in the middle.